This T cell receptor (beta chain) is drawn from a study of radiation and T cells in renal cell carcinoma. The treatment was: treatment-naive control, cytoreductive nephrectomy. Treatment-naive patients without radiation supplied the control tumors at nephrectomy. This renal cell carcinoma was of the clear cell type. Sequenced control tumors were from 11 males and a handful of females, median age roughly 50. Profiling relied on immunoSEQ multiplex PCR, and the TCRdb table lists in-frame clones only, not all of them. Found here are around 18,000 clones, approximately 58% of them singletons; the top ten hold roughly 10%. Here the sequenced sample was tumor tissue, taken from a patient whose treatment was nephrectomy without radiotherapy. This TCR derives from a man aged 40-49 years with renal cell carcinoma.

The CDR3: CAISESGIAQYF. CDR3 coding DNA: TGTGCCATCAGTGAGTCGGGAATCGCGCAGTACTTC. The chain employs TRBV10-3 and TRBJ2-7; D is uncertain. V was pared by 0 bases and J by 9 bases, with 9 bases between. CDR1 ENHRY and CDR2 SYGVKD come from the germline V gene. CDR3 size: 12 residues.